This T cell receptor (beta chain) stems from a study of control samples from healthy donors and cancer patients. Using immunoSEQ multiplex PCR, the repertoire was profiled, and TCRdb retains in-frame clones only, with some absent. This repertoire shows about 120,000 clones, around 87% found once; its top ten account for about 3.9%. Germline loops: CDR1 LGHDT, CDR2 YNNKEL (reference sequence). This CDR3 has 13 residues. The V and J ends lost 5 bases and 1 base respectively, with 8 bases between them. The sequenced material came from PBMCs. The chain employs TRBV3-1 (or the pseudogene TRBV3-2) and TRBJ1-1, with D hard to call. This receptor was identified in a woman in her sixties or seventies with lung cancer. CDR3 protein: CASSGGKNTEAFF. The CDR3 region has the DNA TGTGCCAGCAGCGGTGGTAAGAACACTGAAGCTTTCTTT.